The 22 T cell receptor beta chains below come from one sample, sequenced in a study of CD8+CD57+ T cells in acquired aplastic anemia. Sequencing involved patients with CD8+CD57+ cell expansion previously shown by flow cytometry. Template material for TCR beta VDJ and CDR3 profiling consisted of genomic DNA. TCRdb re-called the reads through MiXCR, storing one row per CDR3 protein. The data contain some 170,000 distinct CDR3 sequences, less than 65% of them singletons. Sequencing used sorted CD4+, CD8+, or CD8+CD57+ T cells (not recorded which) from PBMCs. The receptors were sampled from a human donor with aplastic anemia.

This clonotype was found a few times. CDR3 amino acids: CAAARVNTEAFF. The CDR3 nucleotides are TGTGCCGCGGCCAGAGTGAACACTGAAGCTTTCTTT. The V gene is TRBV25-1, the J gene TRBJ1-1; no definite D call. The CDR3 has 12 residues. Trimming took off 11 bases at V and 0 bases at J, with 10 bases between the two ends. Germline CDR1 MGHDK, CDR2 SYGVNS.

The chain recombines TRBV7-8 with TRBJ1-3; 8 nucleotides match TRBD1. Germline V gene data show CDR1 as SGHVS and CDR2 as FQNEAQ. V shed 1 base, J shed 2 bases, and the junction held 4 bases outside the gene matches. The CDR3 sequence is 16 residues long. The CDR3, as DNA: TGTGCCAGCAGCTTAGGGCCAGGGGGCACTGGAAACACCATATATTTT. It is translated as CASSLGPGGTGNTIYF.

A few counts support this clonotype. The chain combines TRBV20-1 with TRBJ2-3; D may correspond to TRBD1 or TRBD2 (6 bases each). This CDR3 is 15 amino acids long. The germline gives CDR1 DFQATT, CDR2 SNEGSKA (reference sequence). V was clipped by 1 base and J by 3 bases, with 14 bases between them. The CDR3 here is CSARVPGARTDTQYF. In DNA form, the CDR3 reads TGCAGTGCTAGAGTCCCGGGGGCGAGGACAGATACGCAGTATTTT.

The chain joins TRBV5-1 to TRBJ2-1; D is tentatively TRBD1 or TRBD2 (5 bases each). Germline assignment: CDR1 SGHRS and CDR2 YFSETQ. With 3 bases removed from V and 5 bases from J, the gap between germline ends came to 12 bases. The CDR3 totals 14 residues. In DNA, the CDR3 is TGCGCCAGCAGCTCTCCCGGGACGGACAATGAGCAGTTCTTC. The encoded protein is CASSSPGTDNEQFF. Full variable domain (missing parts from reference TRBV5-1 and TRBJ2-1): KAGVTQTPRYLIKTRGQQVTLSCSPISGHRSVSWYQQTPGQGLQFLFEYFSETQRNKGNFPGRFSGRQFSNSRSEMNVSTLELGDSALYLCASSSPGTDNEQFFGPGTRLTVL.

The chain is built from TRBV12-3 or TRBV12-4 and TRBJ1-6; maybe TRBD1 (5 bases). Trimming removed 6 bases from V and 6 bases from J, with 18 bases in between. The CDR3 runs 16 residues. The CDR3 loop is CASSSYLMGVNSPLHF. As DNA, the CDR3 is TGTGCCAGCAGCTCCTACTTAATGGGGGTTAATTCACCCCTCCACTTT.

This clonotype was observed a few times. V usage is TRBV7-8 and J usage is TRBJ1-1; D perhaps matches TRBD1 (5 bases). This CDR3 spans 15 amino acids. With 1 base removed from V and 0 bases from J, the gap between germline ends came to 9 bases. Looked up from germline, CDR1 is SGHVS and CDR2 is FQNEAQ. The CDR3, as DNA: TGTGCCAGCAGCTTAGTGACAGCCATGAACACTGAAGCTTTCTTT. Its protein is CASSLVTAMNTEAFF.

The chain is built from TRBV7-8 and TRBJ1-6; 9 nucleotides match TRBD1. Per the germline V gene, CDR1 is SGHVS and CDR2 is FQNEAQ. The CDR3 is 15 amino acids. The junction had 4 bases not matched to a gene; V was cut back by 5 bases and J by 5 bases. Here the CDR3 reads CASSVRTGDNSPLHF. The CDR3 bases are TGTGCCAGCAGCGTGAGGACAGGGGATAATTCACCCCTCCACTTT.

This chain links TRBV20-1 with TRBJ1-4; 10 bases match TRBD1. The CDR3 has 13 amino acids. V shed 6 bases, J shed 7 bases, and the junction held 5 bases outside the gene matches. Per the germline V gene, CDR1 is DFQATT and CDR2 is SNEGSKA (reference sequence). The CDR3 DNA reads as TGCAGTGCCCGACAGGGGGCTGGTGAAAAACTGTTTTTT. It codes for CSARQGAGEKLFF.

This clonotype showed up many times. The chain recombines TRBV11-2 with TRBJ1-2; TRBD1 agrees at 8 bases. J gave up 4 bases and V 3 bases, and 7 bases lay outside the gene matches. The germline CDR1 and CDR2 sequences are SGHAT and FQNNGV. The CDR3 sequence is 15 residues long. The CDR3 DNA follows: TGTGCCAGCAGCTTTAACCGGGACAGGATCTATGGCTACACCTTC. The encoded protein is CASSFNRDRIYGYTF.

This clonotype was seen more than once but under ten times. This chain links TRBV6-2 or TRBV6-3 with TRBJ2-7, with D possibly being TRBD1 or TRBD2 (6 bases each). Germline V gene sequence: CDR1 MNHEY, CDR2 SVGEGT. This CDR3 is 14 amino acids long. V lost 2 bases and J 2 bases, leaving 10 bases between the germline ends. This CDR3 reads CASSYEGGAYEQYF. The CDR3 DNA sequence: TGTGCCAGCAGTTACGAGGGGGGAGCCTACGAGCAGTACTTC.

This chain joins TRBV7-8 and TRBJ1-2; 8 bases are a match to TRBD1. This CDR3 has 15 residues. CDR1 is SGHVS, CDR2 FQNEAQ, per germline. Trimming removed 5 bases from V and 9 bases from J; junction bases left unmatched: 14. CDR3 in amino acids: CASSPSRVAGGRYTF. The CDR3 DNA reads as TGTGCCAGCAGCCCAAGTCGCGTGGCAGGGGGCCGCTACACCTTC.

This clonotype showed up just once. This chain connects TRBV20-1 to TRBJ1-4; D is undetermined. This CDR3 spans 14 amino acids. Trimming pared 5 bases from V and 8 bases from J, leaving 18 bases between. Germline CDR1 reads DFQATT; CDR2 reads SNEGSKA (reference sequence). The CDR3 loop is CSAQPGTLGEKLFF. The CDR3 DNA is TGCAGTGCTCAACCGGGTACTCTTGGGGAAAAACTGTTTTTT.

This clonotype appeared many times. This chain links TRBV13 with TRBJ1-3; 7 positions agree with TRBD1. Germline V gene lookup returns CDR1 PRHDT and CDR2 FYEKMQ (reference sequence). This CDR3 has 18 residues. V shed 1 base and J 1 base; nucleotides not matched to a gene: 10. The CDR3 region has the DNA TGTGCCAGCAGCTTAGATCGACAGGGCTATACGTCTGGAAACACCATATATTTT. Protein: CASSLDRQGYTSGNTIYF.

The chain combines TRBV4-2 with TRBJ2-3; 16 nucleotides align to TRBD2. The CDR3 spans 18 residues. The ends lost 4 bases at V and 0 bases at J; junction bases unmatched: 4. Germline CDR1 LGHNA, CDR2 YNFKEQ. The CDR3 DNA reads TGTGCCAGCAGCCCGGGACTAGCGGGAGGGCCTAGCACAGATACGCAGTATTTT. Protein sequence: CASSPGLAGGPSTDTQYF.

This clonotype occurred many times. The chain carries TRBV9 and TRBJ2-1, with 7 bases lining up with TRBD2. Unmatched junction bases numbered 18, after V lost 4 bases and J lost 8 bases. The CDR3 sequence is 17 residues long. Germline values: CDR1 SGDLS, CDR2 YYNGEE. CDR3: CASSSHFGLDFRDEQFF. The CDR3 DNA follows: TGTGCCAGCAGCTCCCACTTTGGACTAGACTTTAGGGATGAGCAGTTCTTC.

The rearrangement links TRBV29-1 to TRBJ2-5; the match to TRBD1 covers 10 bases. After removal of 3 bases from V and 3 bases from J, the junction contained 4 bases not matched to a gene. CDR1 and CDR2 from the germline V gene are SQVTM and ANQGSEA. CDR3 length equals 14 residues. DNA of the CDR3: TGCAGCGTTGATAGACAGGGGGCAAAAGAGACCCAGTACTTC. Its translation is CSVDRQGAKETQYF.

The chain uses TRBV20-1 and TRBJ2-1, with 9 bases fitting TRBD2. Germline V gene sequence: CDR1 DFQATT, CDR2 SNEGSKA (reference sequence). V was pared by 5 bases and J by 1 base, with 3 bases of the junction left unmatched. CDR3 length equals 14 residues. In DNA, the CDR3 is TGCAGTGCTCTGACTAGCGGTTCCTACAATGAGCAGTTCTTC. This gives the protein CSALTSGSYNEQFF.

The V and J genes are TRBV11-2 and TRBJ2-5; D is possibly TRBD1 (5 bases). V lost 2 bases, J lost 2 bases, and 9 bases lay in between. This CDR3 is built from 14 residues. Looked up from germline, CDR1 is SGHAT and CDR2 is FQNNGV. The CDR3 sequence: CASSLRSGQETQYF. The CDR3 region has the DNA TGTGCCAGCAGCTTAAGGTCAGGGCAAGAGACCCAGTACTTC. The full variable domain, its missing parts supplied by reference TRBV11-2 and TRBJ2-5, is EAGVAQSPRYKIIEKRQSVAFWCNPISGHATLYWYQQILGQGPKLLIQFQNNGVVDDSQLPKDRFSAERLKGVDSTLKIQPAKLEDSAVYLCASSLRSGQETQYFGPGTRLLVL.

The chain is built from TRBV25-1 and TRBJ1-1, with unresolved D. Trimming removed 6 bases from V and 4 bases from J, with 15 bases in between. Germline V gene data show CDR1 as MGHDK and CDR2 as SYGVNS. CDR3 size: 14 residues. As DNA, the CDR3 is TGTGCCAGCAGCCAAGCATTGGGGATCACTGAAGCTTTCTTT. It specifies CASSQALGITEAFF. The full variable domain, in which reference TRBV25-1 and TRBJ1-1 provide the parts outside the CDR3, is EADIYQTPRYLVIGTGKKITLECSQTMGHDKMYWYQQDPGMELHLIHYSYGVNSTEKGDLSSESTVSRIRTEHFPLTLESARPSHTSQYLCASSQALGITEAFFGQGTRLTVV.

The rearrangement joins TRBV25-1 to TRBJ1-4; a weak D match, TRBD1 (5 bases). V was pared by 8 bases and J by 2 bases, with 15 bases between. This CDR3 contains 15 residues. Per the germline V gene, CDR1 is MGHDK and CDR2 is SYGVNS. The CDR3 reads CASRKQGGTNEKLFF. The CDR3 DNA sequence: TGTGCCAGCCGCAAGCAGGGTGGCACTAATGAAAAACTGTTTTTT.

This clonotype was seen once. The chain is built from TRBV5-8 and TRBJ2-7, with D maybe TRBD1 (6 bases). CDR3 size: 14 residues. Germline-derived CDR1 and CDR2 are SGHTS and YDEGEE. Trimming left V 2 bases short and J 2 bases short, with 11 bases between. The CDR3 sequence: CASSLPDRTYEQYF. The CDR3 nucleotides are TGTGCCAGCAGCTTACCTGACAGGACCTACGAGCAGTACTTC.

This clonotype has only a few counts. This chain connects TRBV20-1 to TRBJ2-7; 12 bases are shared with TRBD2. V lost 6 bases and J lost 3; bases outside the gene matches: 3. The CDR3 runs to 13 residues. CDR1 is DFQATT and CDR2 is SNEGSKA in the germline V gene (reference sequence). CDR3 bases: TGCAGTGCCCAACTAGCGGGAGGCTACGAGCAGTACTTC. This encodes CSAQLAGGYEQYF.